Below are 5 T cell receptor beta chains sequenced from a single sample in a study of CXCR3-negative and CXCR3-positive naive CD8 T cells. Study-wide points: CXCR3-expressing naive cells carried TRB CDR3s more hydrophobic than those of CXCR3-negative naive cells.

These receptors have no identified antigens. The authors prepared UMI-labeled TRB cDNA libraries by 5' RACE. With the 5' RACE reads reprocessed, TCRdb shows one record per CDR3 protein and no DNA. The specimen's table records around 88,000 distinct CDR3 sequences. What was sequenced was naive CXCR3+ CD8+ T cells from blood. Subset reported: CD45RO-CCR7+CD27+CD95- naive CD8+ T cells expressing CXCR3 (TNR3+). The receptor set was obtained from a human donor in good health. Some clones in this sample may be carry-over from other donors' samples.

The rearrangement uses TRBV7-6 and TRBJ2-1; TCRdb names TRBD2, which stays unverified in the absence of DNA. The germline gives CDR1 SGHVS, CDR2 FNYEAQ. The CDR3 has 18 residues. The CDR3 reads CASSFGVAGGPSYNEQFF.

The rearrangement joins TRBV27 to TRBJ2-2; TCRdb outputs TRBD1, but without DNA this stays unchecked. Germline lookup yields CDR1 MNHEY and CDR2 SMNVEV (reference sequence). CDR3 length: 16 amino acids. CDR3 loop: CASSYGGTANTGELFF.

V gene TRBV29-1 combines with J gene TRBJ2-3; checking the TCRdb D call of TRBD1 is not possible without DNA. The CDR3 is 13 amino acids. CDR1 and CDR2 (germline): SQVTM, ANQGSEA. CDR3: CSVHGTRTDTQYF.

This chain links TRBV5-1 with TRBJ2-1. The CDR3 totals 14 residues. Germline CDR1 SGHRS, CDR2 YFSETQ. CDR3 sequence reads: CASSGPLLEHEQFF.

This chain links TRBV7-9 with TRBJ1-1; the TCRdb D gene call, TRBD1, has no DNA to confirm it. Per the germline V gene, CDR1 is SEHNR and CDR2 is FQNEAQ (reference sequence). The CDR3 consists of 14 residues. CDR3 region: CASSSRTGNTEAFF.